This T cell receptor beta chain was retrieved from a study of a mutant IDH1 vaccine in newly diagnosed glioma. Repertoires were generated with immunoSEQ multiplex PCR, while TCRdb's copy carries only in-frame clones and drops some. The data show around 60,000 clones, 85% seen once. In the case of this clone: What it binds is not known.

The time point was: week 23, last vaccination. Vaccination used 300 ug of mutant IDH1 20-mer peptide per dose, with topical imiquimod. Donors' newly diagnosed IDH1-mutant WHO grade 3 or 4 astrocytomas lacked nuclear ATRX. V shed 5 bases and J 5 bases; nucleotides not matched to a gene: 8. This CDR3 is 15 amino acids long. Germline loops: CDR1 SEHNR, CDR2 FQNEAQ (reference sequence). The clonotype comes from a man younger than 45 with glioma. This chain connects TRBV7-9 to TRBJ1-4; 7 nucleotides align to TRBD1. The sequencing here drew on PBMCs, taken from a glioma patient whose treatment included an IDH1 peptide vaccine. CDR3 sequence reads: CASSPGTAENEKLFF. CDR3 DNA: TGTGCCAGCAGCCCTGGGACAGCGGAGAATGAAAAACTGTTTTTT.